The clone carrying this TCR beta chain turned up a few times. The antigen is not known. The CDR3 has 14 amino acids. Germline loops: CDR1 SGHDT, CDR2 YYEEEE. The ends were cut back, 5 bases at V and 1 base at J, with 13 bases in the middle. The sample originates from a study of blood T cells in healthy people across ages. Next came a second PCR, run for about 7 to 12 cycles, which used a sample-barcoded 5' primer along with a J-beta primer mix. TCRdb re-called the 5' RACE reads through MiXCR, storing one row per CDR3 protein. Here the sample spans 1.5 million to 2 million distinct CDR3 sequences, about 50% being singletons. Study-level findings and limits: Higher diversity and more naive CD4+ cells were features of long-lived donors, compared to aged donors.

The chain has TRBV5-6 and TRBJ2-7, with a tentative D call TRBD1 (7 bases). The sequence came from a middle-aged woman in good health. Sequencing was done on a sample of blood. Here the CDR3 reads CASRESGGSYEQYF. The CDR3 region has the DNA TGTGCCAGCAGAGAGTCAGGGGGGTCCTACGAGCAGTACTTC.